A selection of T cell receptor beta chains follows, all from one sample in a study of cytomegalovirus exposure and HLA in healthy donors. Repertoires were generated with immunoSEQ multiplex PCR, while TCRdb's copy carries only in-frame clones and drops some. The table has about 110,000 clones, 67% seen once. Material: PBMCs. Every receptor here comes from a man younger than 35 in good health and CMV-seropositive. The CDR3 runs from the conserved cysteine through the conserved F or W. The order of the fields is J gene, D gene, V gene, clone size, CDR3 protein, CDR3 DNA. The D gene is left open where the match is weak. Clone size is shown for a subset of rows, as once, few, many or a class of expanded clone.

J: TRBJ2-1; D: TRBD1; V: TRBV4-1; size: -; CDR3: CASSQGDRGQYNEQFF; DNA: TGCGCCAGCAGCCAGGGGGACAGGGGGCAATACAATGAGCAGTTCTTC
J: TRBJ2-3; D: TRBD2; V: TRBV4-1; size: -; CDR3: CASSQVTSGDTQYF; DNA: TGCGCCAGCAGCCAAGTCACTAGCGGGGATACGCAGTATTTT
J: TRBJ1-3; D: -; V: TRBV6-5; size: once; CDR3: CASSYDWRGDTIYF; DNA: TGTGCCAGCAGTTACGACTGGCGGGGGGACACCATATATTTT
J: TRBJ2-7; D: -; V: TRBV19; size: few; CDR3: CASSPRGSYEQYF; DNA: TGTGCCAGTAGTCCTAGGGGCTCCTACGAGCAGTACTTC
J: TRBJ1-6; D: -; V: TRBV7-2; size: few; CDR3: CASSGRGAVNSPLHF; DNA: TGTGCCAGCAGCGGGCGGGGGGCTGTCAATTCACCCCTCCACTTT
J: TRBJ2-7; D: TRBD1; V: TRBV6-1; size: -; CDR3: CASSEGTGGQYF; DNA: TGTGCCAGCAGTGAGGGGACAGGGGGGCAGTACTTC
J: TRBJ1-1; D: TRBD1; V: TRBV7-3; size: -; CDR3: CASSLTAGQGSAFF; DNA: TGTGCCAGCAGCTTAACGGCAGGACAGGGGAGCGCTTTCTTT
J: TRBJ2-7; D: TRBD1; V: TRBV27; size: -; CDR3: CASSLDRDRSEQYF; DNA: TGTGCCAGCAGCTTGGACAGGGATAGGAGCGAGCAGTACTTC
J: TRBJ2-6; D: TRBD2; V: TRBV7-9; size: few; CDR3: CASGTSDAGANVLTF; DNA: TGTGCCTCCGGGACTAGCGACGCTGGGGCCAACGTCCTGACTTTC
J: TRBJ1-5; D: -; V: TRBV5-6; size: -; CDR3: CASSLAQGNQPQHF; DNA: TGTGCCAGCAGCCTAGCACAGGGCAACCAGCCCCAGCATTTT
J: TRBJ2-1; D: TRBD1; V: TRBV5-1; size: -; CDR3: CASSIQGLDEQFF; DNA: TGCGCCAGCAGCATACAGGGGCTTGATGAGCAGTTCTTC
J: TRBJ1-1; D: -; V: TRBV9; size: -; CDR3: CASSVGQMNTEAFF; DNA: TGTGCCAGCAGCGTAGGACAGATGAACACTGAAGCTTTCTTT
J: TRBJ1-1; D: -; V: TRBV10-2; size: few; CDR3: CASSRGNTEAFF; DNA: TGCGCCAGCAGCAGGGGGAACACTGAAGCTTTCTTT
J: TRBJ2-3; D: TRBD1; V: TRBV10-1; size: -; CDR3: CASSESGQGIRTDTQYF; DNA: TGCGCCAGCAGTGAGTCGGGACAGGGGATACGCACAGATACGCAGTATTTT
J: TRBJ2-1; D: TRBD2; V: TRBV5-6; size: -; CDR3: CASSFYSGAHNEQFF; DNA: TGTGCCAGCAGCTTTTATAGCGGGGCCCACAATGAGCAGTTCTTC
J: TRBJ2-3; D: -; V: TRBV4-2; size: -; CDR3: CASSQELLGSTDTQYF; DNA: TGTGCCAGCAGCCAAGAACTACTAGGGAGCACAGATACGCAGTATTTT
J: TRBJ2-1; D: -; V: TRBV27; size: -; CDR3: CASSLGSQGGEQFF; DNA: TGTGCCAGCAGTTTAGGATCGCAGGGCGGTGAGCAGTTCTTC
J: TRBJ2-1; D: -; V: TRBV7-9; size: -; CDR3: CASSLGSGRNEQFF; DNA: TGTGCCAGCAGCTTAGGGTCAGGGAGGAATGAGCAGTTCTTC
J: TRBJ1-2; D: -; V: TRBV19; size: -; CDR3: CASSIDLRGTNGYTF; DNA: TGTGCCAGTAGTATAGATTTACGAGGGACTAATGGCTACACCTTC
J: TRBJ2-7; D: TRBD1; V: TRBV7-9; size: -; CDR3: CASSSGQNYEQYF; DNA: TGTGCCAGCAGCTCGGGACAGAACTACGAGCAGTACTTC
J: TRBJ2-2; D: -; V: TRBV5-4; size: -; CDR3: CASSDRRVAGELFF; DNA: TGTGCCAGCAGCGATCGTCGGGTAGCCGGGGAGCTGTTTTTT
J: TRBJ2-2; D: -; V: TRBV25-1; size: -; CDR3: CASSEHTGRVGELFF; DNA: TGTGCCAGCAGTGAACATACAGGGAGGGTCGGGGAGCTGTTTTTT
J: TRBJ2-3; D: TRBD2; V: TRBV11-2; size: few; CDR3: CASSPRTSGGLDTQYF; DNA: TGTGCCAGCAGCCCCAGGACTAGCGGGGGGTTAGATACGCAGTATTTT
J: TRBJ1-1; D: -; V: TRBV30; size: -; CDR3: CAWTRDYTEAFF; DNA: TGTGCCTGGACAAGGGACTACACTGAAGCTTTCTTT
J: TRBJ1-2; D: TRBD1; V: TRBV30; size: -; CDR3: CAWSVGGTGERGYTF; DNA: TGTGCCTGGAGTGTAGGGGGGACAGGAGAACGCGGTTACACCTTC
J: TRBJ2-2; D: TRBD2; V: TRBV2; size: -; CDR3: CASKGLAGVNGELFF; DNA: TGTGCCAGCAAAGGACTAGCGGGGGTTAACGGGGAGCTGTTTTTT
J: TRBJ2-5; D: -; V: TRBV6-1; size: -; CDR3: CASIRRGFETQYF; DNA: TGTGCCAGCATCCGGAGAGGGTTTGAGACCCAGTACTTC
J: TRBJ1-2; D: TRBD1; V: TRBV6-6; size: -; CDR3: CASSQTGDYGYTF; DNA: TGTGCCAGCAGCCAAACAGGGGACTATGGCTACACCTTC
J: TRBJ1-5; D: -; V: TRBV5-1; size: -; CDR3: CASPPGERQHF; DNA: TGCGCCAGCCCCCCCGGGGAGCGCCAGCATTTT
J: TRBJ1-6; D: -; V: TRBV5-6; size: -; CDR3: CASSLLSNSPLHF; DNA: TGTGCCAGCAGCTTGTTGTCGAATTCACCCCTCCACTTT
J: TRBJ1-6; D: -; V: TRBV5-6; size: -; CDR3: CASSLVRSMGSPLHF; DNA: TGTGCCAGCAGCTTGGTCCGGAGCATGGGTTCACCCCTCCACTTT
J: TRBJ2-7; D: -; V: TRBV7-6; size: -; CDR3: CASSSLGSGSYEQYF; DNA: TGTGCCAGCAGCTCCCTCGGGAGCGGCTCCTACGAGCAGTACTTC
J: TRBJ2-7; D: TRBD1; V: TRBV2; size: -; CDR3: CASTPGQGVMSYEQYF; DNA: TGTGCCAGCACTCCGGGACAGGGCGTTATGTCCTACGAGCAGTACTTC
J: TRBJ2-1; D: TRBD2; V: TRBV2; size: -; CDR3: CASSPGGISYNEQFF; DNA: TGTGCCAGCAGTCCCGGGGGGATCTCCTACAATGAGCAGTTCTTC
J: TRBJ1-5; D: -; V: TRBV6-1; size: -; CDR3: CASSEAGGNQPQHF; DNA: TGTGCCAGCAGTGAAGCCGGGGGCAATCAGCCCCAGCATTTT
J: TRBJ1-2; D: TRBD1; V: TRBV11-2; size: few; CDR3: CASSPPGGTGYTF; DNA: TGTGCCAGCAGCCCACCGGGGGGGACAGGGTACACCTTC
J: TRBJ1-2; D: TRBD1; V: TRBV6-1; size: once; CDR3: CASSTDRGGTYGYTF; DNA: TGTGCCAGCAGTACTGACAGGGGAGGGACCTATGGCTACACCTTC
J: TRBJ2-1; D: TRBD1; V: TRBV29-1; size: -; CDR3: CSVGDRSGWDEQFF; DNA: TGCAGCGTTGGGGACAGGTCCGGGTGGGATGAGCAGTTCTTC
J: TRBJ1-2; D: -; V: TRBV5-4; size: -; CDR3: CASSLGQGPNYGYTF; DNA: TGTGCCAGCAGCTTGGGGCAGGGTCCCAACTATGGCTACACCTTC
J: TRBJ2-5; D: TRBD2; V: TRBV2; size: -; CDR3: CASTQSGGGAGETQYF; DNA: TGTGCCAGTACACAAAGCGGCGGGGGGGCCGGAGAGACCCAGTACTTC
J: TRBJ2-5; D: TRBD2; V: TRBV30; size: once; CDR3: CAWSSGVETQYF; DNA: TGTGCCTGGAGCAGCGGGGTAGAGACCCAGTACTTC
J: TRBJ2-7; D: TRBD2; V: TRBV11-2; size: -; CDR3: CASSLGRGGSYEQYF; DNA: TGTGCCAGCAGCTTAGGGCGGGGGGGCTCCTACGAGCAGTACTTC